This T cell receptor beta chain was captured in a study of T cell changes during pregnancy in multiple sclerosis. Some clones are missing from TCRdb's copy, which holds only in-frame ones; the method was immunoSEQ multiplex PCR. The sample shows 50,000 or so clones, around 92% of them seen only once. Sequenced material: peripheral blood, taken in the third trimester of pregnancy. This clonotype was obtained from a female donor with multiple sclerosis, enrolled in a pregnancy study.

CDR3 in DNA: TGTGCCAGCAGCTCCCGACTGTTAGAAAATGAGCAGTTCTTC. Its translation: CASSSRLLENEQFF. The rearrangement uses TRBV7-2 and TRBJ2-1; no clear D gene. CDR1 and CDR2 from the germline V gene are SGHTA and FQGNSA. The CDR3 is made up of 14 amino acids. Trimming stripped 4 bases from V and 7 bases from J, with 14 bases between.